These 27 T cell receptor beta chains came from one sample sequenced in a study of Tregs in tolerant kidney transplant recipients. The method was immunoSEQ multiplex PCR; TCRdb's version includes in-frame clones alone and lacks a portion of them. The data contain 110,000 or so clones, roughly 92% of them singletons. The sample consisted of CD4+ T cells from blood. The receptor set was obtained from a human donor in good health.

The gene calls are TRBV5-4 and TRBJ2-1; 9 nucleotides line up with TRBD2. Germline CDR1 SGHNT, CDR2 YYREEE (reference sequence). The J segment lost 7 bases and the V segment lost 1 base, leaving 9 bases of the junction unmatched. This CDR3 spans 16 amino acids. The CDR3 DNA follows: TGTGCCAGCAGCTTGATGGCGGGAGGGCGAGGGAATGAGCAGTTCTTC. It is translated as CASSLMAGGRGNEQFF.

CDR3 sequence (DNA): TGTGCCAGCTCACCGGGACTGGATAGCACAGATACGCAGTATTTT. Translation gives CASSPGLDSTDTQYF. The chain couples TRBV18 to TRBJ2-3, with TRBD2 as a possible D gene (6 bases). V lost 3 bases and J lost 0, with 10 bases in between. The CDR3 runs 15 residues. Germline lookup yields CDR1 KGHSH and CDR2 LQKENI.

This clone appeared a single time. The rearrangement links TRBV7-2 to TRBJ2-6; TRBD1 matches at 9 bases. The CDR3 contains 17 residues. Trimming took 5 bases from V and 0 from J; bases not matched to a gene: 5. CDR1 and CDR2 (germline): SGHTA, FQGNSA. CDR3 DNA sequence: TGTGCCAGCAGCACCGGGACAGGGAGCTCTGGGGCCAACGTCCTGACTTTC. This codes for CASSTGTGSSGANVLTF.

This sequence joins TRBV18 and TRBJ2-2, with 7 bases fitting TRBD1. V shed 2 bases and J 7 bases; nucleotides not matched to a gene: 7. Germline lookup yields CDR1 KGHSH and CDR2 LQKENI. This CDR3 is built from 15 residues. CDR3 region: CASSPTGTVDGELFF. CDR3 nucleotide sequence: TGTGCCAGCTCACCAACCGGGACAGTTGACGGGGAGCTGTTTTTT.

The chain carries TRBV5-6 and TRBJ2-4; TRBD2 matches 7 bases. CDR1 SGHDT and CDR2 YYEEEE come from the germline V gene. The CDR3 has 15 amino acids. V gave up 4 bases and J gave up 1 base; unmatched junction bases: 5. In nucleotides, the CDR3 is TGTGCCAGCAGCCCTGCGGGGGTCGCCAAAAACATTCAGTACTTC. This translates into CASSPAGVAKNIQYF.

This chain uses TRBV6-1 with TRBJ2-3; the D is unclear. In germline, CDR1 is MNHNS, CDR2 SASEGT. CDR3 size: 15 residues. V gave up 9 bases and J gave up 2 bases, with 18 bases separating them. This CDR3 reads CASCEILTSTDTQYF. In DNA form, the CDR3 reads TGTGCCAGTTGTGAGATTCTTACCTCCACAGATACGCAGTATTTT.

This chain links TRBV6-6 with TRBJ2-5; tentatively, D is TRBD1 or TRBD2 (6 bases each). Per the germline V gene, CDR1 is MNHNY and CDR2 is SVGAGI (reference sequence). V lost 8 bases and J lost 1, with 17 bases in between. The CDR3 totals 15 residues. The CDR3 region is CASGGGRRAQETQYF. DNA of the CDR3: TGTGCCAGCGGGGGCGGCCGGAGGGCCCAAGAGACCCAGTACTTC.

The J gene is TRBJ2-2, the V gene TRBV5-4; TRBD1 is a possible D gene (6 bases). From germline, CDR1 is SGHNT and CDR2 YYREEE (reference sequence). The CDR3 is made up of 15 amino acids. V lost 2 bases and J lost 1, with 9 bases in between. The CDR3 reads CASSLLQGNTGELFF. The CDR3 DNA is TGTGCCAGCAGCTTATTACAGGGGAACACCGGGGAGCTGTTTTTT.

The CDR3 is CASSILPTGLNTEAFF. For the CDR3, the DNA is TGTGCCAGTAGTATACTCCCCACAGGCTTGAACACTGAAGCTTTCTTT. The chain employs TRBV19 and TRBJ1-1, with TRBD1 as a possible D gene (5 bases). This CDR3 has 16 residues. Germline V gene lookup returns CDR1 LNHDA and CDR2 SQIVND (reference sequence). The V end lost 2 bases, the J end lost 0 bases, and 13 bases lay between the germline ends.

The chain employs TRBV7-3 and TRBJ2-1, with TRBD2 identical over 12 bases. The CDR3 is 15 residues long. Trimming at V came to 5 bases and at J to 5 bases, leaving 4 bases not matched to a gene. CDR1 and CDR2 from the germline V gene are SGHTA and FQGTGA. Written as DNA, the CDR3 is TGTGCCAGCAGCCGAGGACTAGCGGGGCACAATGAGCAGTTCTTC. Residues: CASSRGLAGHNEQFF.

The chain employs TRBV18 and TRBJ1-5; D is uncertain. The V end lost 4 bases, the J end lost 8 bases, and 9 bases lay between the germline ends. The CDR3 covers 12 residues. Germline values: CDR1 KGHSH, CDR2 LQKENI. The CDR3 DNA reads TGTGCCAGCTCACGGGGTTTTGAGCCCCAGCATTTT. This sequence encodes CASSRGFEPQHF. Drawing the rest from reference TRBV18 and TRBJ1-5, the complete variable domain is NAGVMQNPRHLVRRRGQEARLRCSPMKGHSHVYWYRQLPEEGLKFMVYLQKENIIDESGMPKERFSAEFPKEGPSILRIQQVVRGDSAAYFCASSRGFEPQHFGDGTRLSIL.

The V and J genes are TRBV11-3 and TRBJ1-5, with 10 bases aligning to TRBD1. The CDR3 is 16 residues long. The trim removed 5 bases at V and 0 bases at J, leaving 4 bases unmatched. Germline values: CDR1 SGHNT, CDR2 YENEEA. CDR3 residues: CASSVRDRGSNQPQHF. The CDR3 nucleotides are TGTGCCAGCAGCGTAAGGGACAGGGGTAGCAATCAGCCCCAGCATTTT.

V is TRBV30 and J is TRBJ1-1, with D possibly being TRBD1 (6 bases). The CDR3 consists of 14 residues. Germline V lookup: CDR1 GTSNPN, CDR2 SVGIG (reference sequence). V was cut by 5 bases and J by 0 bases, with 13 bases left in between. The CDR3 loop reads CAWSGVAMNTEAFF. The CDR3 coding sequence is TGTGCCTGGTCAGGGGTCGCCATGAACACTGAAGCTTTCTTT.

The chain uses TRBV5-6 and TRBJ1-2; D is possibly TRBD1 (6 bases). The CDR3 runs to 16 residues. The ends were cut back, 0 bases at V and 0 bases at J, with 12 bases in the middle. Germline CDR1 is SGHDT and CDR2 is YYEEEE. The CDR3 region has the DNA TGTGCCAGCAGCTTGGAGGGACACCTACCTAACTATGGCTACACCTTC. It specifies CASSLEGHLPNYGYTF.

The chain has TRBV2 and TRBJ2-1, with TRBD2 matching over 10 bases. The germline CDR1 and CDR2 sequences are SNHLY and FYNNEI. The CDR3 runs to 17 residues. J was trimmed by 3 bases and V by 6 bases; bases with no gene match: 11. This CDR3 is CASRGPLAGDFYNEQFF. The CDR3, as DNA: TGTGCCAGCAGAGGCCCCCTAGCGGGAGATTTCTACAATGAGCAGTTCTTC.

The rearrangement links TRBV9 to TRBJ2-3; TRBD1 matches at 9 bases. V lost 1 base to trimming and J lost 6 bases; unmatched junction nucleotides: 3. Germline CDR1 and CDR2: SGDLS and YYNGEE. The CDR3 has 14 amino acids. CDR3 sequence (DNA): TGTGCCAGCAGCGTAATGGGGACAGGGGATACGCAGTATTTT. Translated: CASSVMGTGDTQYF.

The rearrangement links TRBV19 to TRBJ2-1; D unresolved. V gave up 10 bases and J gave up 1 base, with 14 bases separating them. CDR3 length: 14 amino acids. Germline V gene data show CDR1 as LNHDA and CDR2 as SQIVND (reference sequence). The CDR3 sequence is CATSTSRSYNEQFF. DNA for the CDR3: TGTGCCACCTCTACTTCGAGGTCCTACAATGAGCAGTTCTTC.

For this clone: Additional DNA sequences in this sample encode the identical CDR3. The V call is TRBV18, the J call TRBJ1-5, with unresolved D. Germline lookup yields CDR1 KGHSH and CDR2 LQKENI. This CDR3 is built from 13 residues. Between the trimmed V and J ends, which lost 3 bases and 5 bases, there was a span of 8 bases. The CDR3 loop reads CASSPEQDQPQHF. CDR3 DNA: TGTGCCAGCTCACCGGAGCAAGATCAGCCCCAGCATTTT.

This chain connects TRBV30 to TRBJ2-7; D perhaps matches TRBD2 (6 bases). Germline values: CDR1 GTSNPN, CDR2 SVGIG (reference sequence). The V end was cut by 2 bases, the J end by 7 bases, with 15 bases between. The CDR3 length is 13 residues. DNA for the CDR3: TGTGCCTGGAGTTTCGGGAGTCCGGGGGAGCAGTACTTC. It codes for CAWSFGSPGEQYF.

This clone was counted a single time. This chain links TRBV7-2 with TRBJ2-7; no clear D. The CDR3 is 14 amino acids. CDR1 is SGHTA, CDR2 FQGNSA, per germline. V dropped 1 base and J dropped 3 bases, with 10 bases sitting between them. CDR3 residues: CASSLVLWGYEQYF. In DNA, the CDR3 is TGTGCCAGCAGCTTAGTTCTTTGGGGCTACGAGCAGTACTTC.

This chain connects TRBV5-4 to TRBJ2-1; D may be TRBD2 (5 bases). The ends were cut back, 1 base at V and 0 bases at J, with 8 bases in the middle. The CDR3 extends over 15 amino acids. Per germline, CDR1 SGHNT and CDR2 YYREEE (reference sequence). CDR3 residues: CASSLLGSSYNEQFF. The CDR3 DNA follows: TGTGCCAGCAGCTTGTTAGGGAGCTCCTACAATGAGCAGTTCTTC.

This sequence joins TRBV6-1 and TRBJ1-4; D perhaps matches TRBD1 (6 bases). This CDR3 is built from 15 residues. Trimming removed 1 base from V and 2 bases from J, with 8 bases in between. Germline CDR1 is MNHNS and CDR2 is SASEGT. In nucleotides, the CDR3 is TGTGCCAGCAGTGAAGAAAGGGGGACTAATGAAAAACTGTTTTTT. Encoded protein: CASSEERGTNEKLFF.

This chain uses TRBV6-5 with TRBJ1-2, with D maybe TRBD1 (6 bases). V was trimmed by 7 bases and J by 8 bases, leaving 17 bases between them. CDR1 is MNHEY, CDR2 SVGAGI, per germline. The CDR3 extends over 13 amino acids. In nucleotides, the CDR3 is TGTGCCAGCACCTACAGGGTCGAAAAAGGCTACACCTTC. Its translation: CASTYRVEKGYTF.

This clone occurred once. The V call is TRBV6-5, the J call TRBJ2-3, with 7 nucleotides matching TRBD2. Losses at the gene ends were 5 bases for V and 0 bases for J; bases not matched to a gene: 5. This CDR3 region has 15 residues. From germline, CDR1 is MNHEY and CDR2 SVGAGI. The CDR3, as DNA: TGTGCCAGCAGTCTTAAGGGAGGGAGCACAGATACGCAGTATTTT. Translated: CASSLKGGSTDTQYF.

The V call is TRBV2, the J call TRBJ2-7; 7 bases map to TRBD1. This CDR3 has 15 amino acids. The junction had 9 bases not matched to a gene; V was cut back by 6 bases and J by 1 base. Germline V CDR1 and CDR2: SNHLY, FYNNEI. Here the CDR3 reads CASRFRDRLSYEQYF. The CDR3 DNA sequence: TGTGCCAGCAGATTCCGGGACAGACTTTCCTACGAGCAGTACTTC.

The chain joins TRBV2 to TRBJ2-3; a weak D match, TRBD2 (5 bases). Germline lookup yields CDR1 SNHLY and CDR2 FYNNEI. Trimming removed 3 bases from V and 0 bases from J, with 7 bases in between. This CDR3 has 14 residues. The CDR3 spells CASSEAGSTDTQYF. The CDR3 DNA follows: TGTGCCAGCAGTGAGGCGGGTAGCACAGATACGCAGTATTTT. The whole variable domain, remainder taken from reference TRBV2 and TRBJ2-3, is EPEVTQTPSHQVTQMGQEVILRCVPISNHLYFYWYRQILGQKVEFLVSFYNNEISEKSEIFDDQFSVERPDGSNFTLKIRSTKLEDSAMYFCASSEAGSTDTQYFGPGTRLTVL.

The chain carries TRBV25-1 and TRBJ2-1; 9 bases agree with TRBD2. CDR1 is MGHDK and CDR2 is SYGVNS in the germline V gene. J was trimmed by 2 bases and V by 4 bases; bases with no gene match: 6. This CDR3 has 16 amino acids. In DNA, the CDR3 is TGTGCCAGCAGTGGAGAGCGGGGGGCACCCTACAATGAGCAGTTCTTC. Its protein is CASSGERGAPYNEQFF. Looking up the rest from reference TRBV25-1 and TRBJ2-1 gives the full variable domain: EADIYQTPRYLVIGTGKKITLECSQTMGHDKMYWYQQDPGMELHLIHYSYGVNSTEKGDLSSESTVSRIRTEHFPLTLESARPSHTSQYLCASSGERGAPYNEQFFGPGTRLTVL.